The following is a T cell receptor (beta chain) sequence with its context. This sample stems from a study of blood T cell repertoires in COVID-19. Overall study: PBMCs, B-cell-depleted T cells, or T cells were the source of the cDNA or gDNA that made up the material.

Clones were read by immunoSEQ multiplex PCR, and TCRdb kept only the in-frame ones, dropping some. The table includes some 160,000 clones, around 92% detected once. Germline CDR1 MDHEN, CDR2 SYDVKM. Deletions cut 8 bases from V and 4 bases from J, with 18 bases between. The CDR3 is 15 residues long. Material: peripheral blood. The origin of this receptor is a man in his sixties with acute or convalescent COVID-19. The chain links TRBV28 to TRBJ1-3; D remains unclear. The CDR3 region is CASGFEGFSGNTIYF. The DNA of the CDR3 is TGTGCCAGCGGATTTGAGGGCTTTTCGGGAAACACCATATATTTT.